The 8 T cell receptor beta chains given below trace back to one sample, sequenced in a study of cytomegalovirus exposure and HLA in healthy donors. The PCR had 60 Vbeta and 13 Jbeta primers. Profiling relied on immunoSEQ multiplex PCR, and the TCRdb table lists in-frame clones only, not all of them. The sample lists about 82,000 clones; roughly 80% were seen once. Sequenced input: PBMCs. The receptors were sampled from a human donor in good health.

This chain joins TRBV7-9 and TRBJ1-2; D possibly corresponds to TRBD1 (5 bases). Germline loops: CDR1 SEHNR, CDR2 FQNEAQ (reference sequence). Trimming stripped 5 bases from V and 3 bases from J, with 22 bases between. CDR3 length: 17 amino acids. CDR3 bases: TGTGCCAGCAGCCCCCATAGGGGCAGCGAGTGGGACTATGGCTACACCTTC. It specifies CASSPHRGSEWDYGYTF.

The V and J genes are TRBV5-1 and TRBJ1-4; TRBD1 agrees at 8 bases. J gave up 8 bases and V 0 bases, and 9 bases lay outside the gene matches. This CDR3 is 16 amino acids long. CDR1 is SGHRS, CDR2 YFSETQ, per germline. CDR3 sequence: CASSLDPQGVEEKLFF. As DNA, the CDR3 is TGCGCCAGCAGCTTGGACCCACAGGGGGTGGAGGAAAAACTGTTTTTT.

Here the CDR3 DNA reads TGTGCCAGCAGCCACTTGGACAGGTCAATTTCACCCCTCCACTTT. The encoded protein is CASSHLDRSISPLHF. This chain uses TRBV14 with TRBJ1-6; 7 positions agree with TRBD1. V was clipped by 3 bases and J by 9 bases; unmatched bases: 8. The CDR3 has 15 amino acids. CDR1 is SGHDN and CDR2 is FVKESK in the germline V gene. Looking up the rest from reference TRBV14 and TRBJ1-6 gives the full variable domain: EAGVTQFPSHSVIEKGQTVTLRCDPISGHDNLYWYRRVMGKEIKFLLHFVKESKQDESGMPNNRFLAERTGGTYSTLKVQPAELEDSGVYFCASSHLDRSISPLHFGNGTRLTVT.

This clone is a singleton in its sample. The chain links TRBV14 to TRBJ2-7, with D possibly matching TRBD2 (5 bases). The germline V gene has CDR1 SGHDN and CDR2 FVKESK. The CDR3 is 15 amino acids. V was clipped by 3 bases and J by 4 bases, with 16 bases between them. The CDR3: CASSQGQPGIYEQYF. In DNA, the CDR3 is TGTGCCAGCAGCCAGGGTCAGCCGGGGATTTACGAGCAGTACTTC.

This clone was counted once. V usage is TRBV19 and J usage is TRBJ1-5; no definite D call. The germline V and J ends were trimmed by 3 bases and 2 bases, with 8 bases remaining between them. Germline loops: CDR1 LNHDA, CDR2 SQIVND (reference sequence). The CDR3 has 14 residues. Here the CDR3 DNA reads TGTGCCAGTAGTATCGACGGGGGCAATCAGCCCCAGCATTTT. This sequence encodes CASSIDGGNQPQHF.

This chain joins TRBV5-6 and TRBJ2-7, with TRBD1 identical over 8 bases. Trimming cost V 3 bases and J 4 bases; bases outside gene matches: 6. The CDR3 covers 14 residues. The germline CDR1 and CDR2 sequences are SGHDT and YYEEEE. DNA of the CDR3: TGTGCCAGCAGCTCGGACAGGGAAGGGTACGAGCAGTACTTC. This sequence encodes CASSSDREGYEQYF.

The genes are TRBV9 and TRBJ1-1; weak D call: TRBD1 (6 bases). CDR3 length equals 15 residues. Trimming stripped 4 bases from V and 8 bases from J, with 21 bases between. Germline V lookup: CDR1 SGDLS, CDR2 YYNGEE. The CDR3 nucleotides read TGTGCCAGCAGCCCTTTTTCCCCCGGACAGCGGGAAGCTTTCTTT. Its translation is CASSPFSPGQREAFF.

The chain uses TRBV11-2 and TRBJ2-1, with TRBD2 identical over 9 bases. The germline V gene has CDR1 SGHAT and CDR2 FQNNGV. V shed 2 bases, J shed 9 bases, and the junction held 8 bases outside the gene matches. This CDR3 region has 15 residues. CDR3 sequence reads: CASSLPAGGSGEQFF. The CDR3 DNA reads TGTGCCAGCAGCTTACCAGCGGGGGGCTCGGGTGAGCAGTTCTTC. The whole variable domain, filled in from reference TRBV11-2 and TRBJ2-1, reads EAGVAQSPRYKIIEKRQSVAFWCNPISGHATLYWYQQILGQGPKLLIQFQNNGVVDDSQLPKDRFSAERLKGVDSTLKIQPAKLEDSAVYLCASSLPAGGSGEQFFGPGTRLTVL.